These 3 T cell receptor beta chains originate from one sample sequenced in a study of metastatic and nonmetastatic thyroid tumors. Not a single patient had been given any form of treatment at any point before undergoing thyroid surgery. TCRdb re-called the PCR reads through MiXCR. Of approximately 17,000 clones listed, 25% are singletons. Sequencing used adjacent normal tissue. Receptors were obtained from a female donor with papillary thyroid cancer or a benign thyroid nodule (not recorded which). Some clones in this sample may be carry-over from other donors' samples.

The sample holds a few counts of this clone. The V gene is TRBV12-3 or TRBV12-4, the J gene TRBJ2-5; D unclear. V was cut by 2 bases and J by 0 bases, with 4 bases left in between. The CDR3 runs 13 residues. The CDR3 sequence: CASSLQYQETQYF. For the CDR3, the DNA is TGTGCCAGCAGTTTACAGTACCAAGAGACCCAGTACTTC.

The V call is TRBV20-1, the J call TRBJ1-1; no reliable D call. This CDR3 spans 15 amino acids. Trimming stripped 1 base from V and 0 bases from J, with 12 bases between. Per germline, CDR1 DFQATT and CDR2 SNEGSKA (reference sequence). CDR3 sequence reads: CSARAKRALNTEAFF. Here the CDR3 DNA reads TGCAGTGCTAGAGCGAAAAGGGCGCTGAACACTGAAGCTTTCTTT.

V gene TRBV7-3 combines with J gene TRBJ2-3; D is unclear. Germline assignment: CDR1 SGHTA and CDR2 FQGTGA. The CDR3 contains 15 residues. Deletions cut 0 bases from V and 0 bases from J, with 7 bases between. DNA of the CDR3: TGTGCCAGCAGCTTAACAGGGTCTAGCACAGATACGCAGTATTTT. This sequence encodes CASSLTGSSTDTQYF.